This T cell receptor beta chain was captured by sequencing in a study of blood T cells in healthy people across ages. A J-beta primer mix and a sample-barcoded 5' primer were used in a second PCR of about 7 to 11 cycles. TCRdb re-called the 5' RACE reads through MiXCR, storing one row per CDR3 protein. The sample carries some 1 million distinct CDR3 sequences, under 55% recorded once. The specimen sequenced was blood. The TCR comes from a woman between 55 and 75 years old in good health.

This CDR3 reads CASSRGQGRFREQFF. CDR3 in DNA: TGTGCCAGCAGCCGAGGACAGGGTCGGTTCCGTGAGCAGTTCTTC. The J gene is TRBJ2-1, the V gene TRBV11-2; 8 bases agree with TRBD1. The CDR3 consists of 15 residues. The germline CDR1 and CDR2 sequences are SGHAT and FQNNGV. Germline trimming cut 5 bases from V and 9 bases from J; bases unmatched to any gene: 12.